This T cell receptor beta chain is from a study of T-cell reconstitution after alpha-beta-depleted transplantation in children. Study outcomes and limitations: Approximately two months post-transplant, alpha-beta T cells reportedly originated from several hundred expanded graft clones.

This clonotype was found a few times. The antigen remains unidentified. The TCRbeta library was prepared with unique molecular identifiers. MiXCR was run by TCRdb on the PCR reads, yielding one entry per CDR3 protein. Here the sample spans 75,000 to 90,000 distinct CDR3 sequences, roughly 14% being singletons. From germline, CDR1 is LGHNT and CDR2 FRNRAP. Trimming removed 4 bases from V and 2 bases from J, with 11 bases in between. The CDR3 sequence is 14 residues long. The TCR was taken from a male patient between 2 and 10 years old who had a stem cell transplant for acute lymphoblastic leukemia, so the T cells may come from the graft donor. The chain carries TRBV12-5 and TRBJ2-5; D possibly matches TRBD1 or TRBD2 (5 bases each). Sequencing used PBMCs, mostly from graft donor cells, obtained 180 days after TCRalphabeta/CD19-depleted stem cell transplant. The CDR3 nucleotides read TGTGCTAGTGGTTGGGGGTCGCCGCAAGAGACCCAGTACTTC. This gives the protein CASGWGSPQETQYF.